This T cell receptor (beta chain) was captured in a study of beta chain features in type 1 diabetes. Across the study: Sorted cells, approximately 100,000,000 in number, were examined across all samples.

Note on this clone: As yet, its antigen is unknown.

The CDR3 sequence is 11 residues long. The V gene lost 6 bases and the J gene lost 5 bases, with 8 bases spanning the gap. Germline-derived CDR1 and CDR2 are SNHLY and FYNNEI. Overall study findings and caveats: Moderate yet significant TCRB CDR3 shortening was seen in Type 1 diabetes patients in all four CD4+ subsets. Researchers cautioned that cDNA sequencing could over-represent cells with high TCR expression.

The whole isolated RNA underwent reverse transcription, so sequencing captured expressed TCRB transcripts. TCRdb's table, derived via immunoSEQ multiplex PCR, lists solely in-frame clones and lacks some. The sample includes around 250,000 clones, roughly 20% of them seen just once. The rearrangement links TRBV2 to TRBJ2-7; D is perhaps TRBD1 (5 bases). The source of this sequence is a woman aged 40 to 49 with type 1 diabetes. Sequenced: naive CD4+ T cells from blood. DNA for the CDR3: TGTGCCAGCAGCTTGACAGACGAGCAGTACTTC. Protein: CASSLTDEQYF.